These T cell receptor beta chains were read from a single sample in a study of shared clonotypes between healthy human individuals. The data were produced by immunoSEQ multiplex PCR, yet TCRdb's version contains in-frame clones alone and is incomplete. The repertoire holds about 2.4 million clones, with 90% to 95% as singletons. The sequencing input was naive CD4+ T cells from PBMCs. These receptors were taken from a young man in good health. Some clones in this sample may be carry-over from other donors' samples. The CDR3 runs from the conserved cysteine through the conserved F or W. A D gene is named only where the DNA matches it firmly. Clone size is shown for a subset of rows, as once, few, many or a class of expanded clone.

.	TRBV6-6	TRBJ1-1	TRBD1	TGTGCCAGCAGACAGGGGGTTAACACTGAAGCTTTCTTT	CASRQGVNTEAFF
.	TRBV28	TRBJ1-2	TRBD1	TGTGCCAGCAGTCCCTTTGACAGGGTGAGGGCCGCTTATGGCTACACCTTC	CASSPFDRVRAAYGYTF
once	TRBV7-2	TRBJ1-1	.	TGTGCCAACAGCTTCTACCGGAGGGGAATGAACACTGAAGCTTTCTTT	CANSFYRRGMNTEAFF
.	TRBV4-1	TRBJ2-7	TRBD2	TGCGCCAGCAGCCAGCGACTAGCGGGAGGGTCCTCCTACGAGCAGTACTTC	CASSQRLAGGSSYEQYF
.	TRBV5-5	TRBJ2-6	.	TGTGCCAGCAGCCGGCCGGAGAGACCCTCTGGGGCCAACGTCCTGACTTTC	CASSRPERPSGANVLTF
.	TRBV28	TRBJ1-5	TRBD1	TGTGCCAGCAGTTTACCTCGGACAGGGGGAGGCAGCAATCAGCCCCAGCATTTT	CASSLPRTGGGSNQPQHF
.	TRBV29-1	TRBJ2-3	.	TGCAGCGTTGAAGGCCGGAACACAGATACGCAGTATTTT	CSVEGRNTDTQYF
.	TRBV6-6	TRBJ2-3	TRBD2	TGTGCCAGCAGTTACTCGAGATTAGCGGGAGATACGCAGTATTTT	CASSYSRLAGDTQYF
once	TRBV5-4	TRBJ2-1	TRBD1	TGTGCCAGCAGTTTCCCGGGACAGGGGGACAATGAGCAGTTCTTC	CASSFPGQGDNEQFF
.	TRBV28	TRBJ1-5	.	TGTGCCAGCAGTCGACCCGTTTATAGCAATCAGCCCCAGCATTTT	CASSRPVYSNQPQHF
.	TRBV5-1	TRBJ2-7	TRBD1	TGCGCCAGCAGCTTTACCGGGACAGGGGGGTACGAGCAGTACTTC	CASSFTGTGGYEQYF
.	TRBV5-1	TRBJ2-6	.	TGCGCCAGCAGCTCGACCACAGACGACAGCGAGAGGTTCGATGGGGCCAACGTCCTGACTTTC	CASSSTTDDSERFDGANVLTF
.	TRBV29-1	TRBJ2-3	.	TGCAGCGTTGAAGAACAAGGAGATGGCACAGATACGCAGTATTTT	CSVEEQGDGTDTQYF
.	TRBV29-1	TRBJ2-1	.	TGCAGCGGGTTCGGGAGTCTGAAGTACAATGAGCAGTTCTTC	CSGFGSLKYNEQFF
.	TRBV6-1	TRBJ2-2	TRBD1	TGTGCCAGCAGTGCCTCGACAGGGGCCACCGGGGAGCTGTTTTTT	CASSASTGATGELFF
.	TRBV19	TRBJ1-1	.	TGTGCCAGTACCCAGCCAGGGCGGGACACTGAAGCTTTCTTT	CASTQPGRDTEAFF
.	TRBV5-4	TRBJ2-3	TRBD2	TGTGCCAGCAGCCCACGACTAGCGGGGACTAGCACAGATACGCAGTATTTT	CASSPRLAGTSTDTQYF
once	TRBV5-1	TRBJ2-5	TRBD2	TGCGCCAGCAGCTTTGGCCTAGCGGGCTTCCAAGAGACCCAGTACTTC	CASSFGLAGFQETQYF
.	TRBV27	TRBJ2-4	.	TGTGCCAGCAGCTGGGCGACAGGAGCCAAAAACATTCAGTACTTC	CASSWATGAKNIQYF
.	TRBV11-2	TRBJ1-3	.	TGTGCCAGCAGCCCGCGGAACTCTGGAAACACCATATATTTT	CASSPRNSGNTIYF
.	TRBV21-1	TRBJ2-1	.	TGTGCCAGCGGGGATAGCGGGAGCCCCCTATACAATGAGCAGTTCTTC	CASGDSGSPLYNEQFF
once	TRBV30	TRBJ2-3	.	TGTGCCTGGACCCGACTTACGGTCCCCGCAGATACGCAGTATTTT	CAWTRLTVPADTQYF
.	TRBV7-9	TRBJ2-6	TRBD2	TGTGCCAGCGGACGGGGGGGCTCCGGGGCCAACGTCCTGACTTTC	CASGRGGSGANVLTF
.	TRBV5-1	TRBJ2-3	.	TGCGCCAGCAGCAGCACCGGGACTAGCACAGATACGCAGTATTTT	CASSSTGTSTDTQYF
.	TRBV19	TRBJ2-7	.	TGTGCCAGTAGTAGAGCCGGGACGAGCTCCTACGAGCAGTACTTC	CASSRAGTSSYEQYF
once	TRBV4-1	TRBJ1-2	.	TGCGCCAGCAGCCAAGTGAATCAGGGCGGAAACTATGGCTACACCTTC	CASSQVNQGGNYGYTF
.	TRBV9	TRBJ1-3	TRBD1	TGTGCCAGCAGCGGATACAGGGGGTCCTCTGGAAACACCATATATTTT	CASSGYRGSSGNTIYF
.	TRBV28	TRBJ1-5	.	TGTGCCAGCAGTTTATTACGCCAGCCCCAGCATTTT	CASSLLRQPQHF
.	TRBV2	TRBJ2-5	.	TGTGCCAGCAGTGAATTGACAGACCAAGAGACCCAGTACTTC	CASSELTDQETQYF
.	TRBV18	TRBJ2-3	.	TGTGCCAGCTCACCATTGCCAAGTCAGAGGGATACGCAGTATTTT	CASSPLPSQRDTQYF
.	TRBV19	TRBJ2-7	TRBD2	TGTGCCAGTAGTACGGGACTAGCGCGTTACGAGCAGTACTTC	CASSTGLARYEQYF
.	TRBV19	TRBJ2-5	.	TGTGCCAGTAGTCGGACAAAAGGGTACCAAGAGACCCAGTACTTC	CASSRTKGYQETQYF
.	TRBV7-3	TRBJ2-2	.	TGTGCCAGCAGCTTAAGCCGATCCACCGGGGAGCTGTTTTTT	CASSLSRSTGELFF
.	TRBV28	TRBJ1-3	.	TGTGCCAGCAGTTTACACAGGGCTGGAAACACCATATATTTT	CASSLHRAGNTIYF
few	TRBV27	TRBJ1-1	TRBD1	TGTGCCAGCATCCGAGGGAGGGGGCGGCGAGGTGAAGCTTTCTTT	CASIRGRGRRGEAFF
.	TRBV10-3	TRBJ1-6	TRBD1	TGTGCCATCAGTGACAACAGGGGGCCTAATTCACCCCTCCACTTT	CAISDNRGPNSPLHF
.	TRBV2	TRBJ2-1	TRBD2	TGTGCCAGCAGTCCCCGGGAGGGGGTACGTGAGCAGTTCTTC	CASSPREGVREQFF
.	TRBV7-9	TRBJ2-7	TRBD2	TGTGCCAGCAGCTGGGGGGGACTAGCGGGAGTGGGCGAGCAGTACTTC	CASSWGGLAGVGEQYF
.	TRBV7-9	TRBJ1-1	.	TGTGCCAGCAGCTTAATTTCGGGGGCGAACACTGAAGCTTTCTTT	CASSLISGANTEAFF
once	TRBV15	TRBJ2-3	.	TGTGCCACCAGCGCGAGGGGCTCAAGGGCAGATACGCAGTATTTT	CATSARGSRADTQYF
.	TRBV5-1	TRBJ1-3	.	TGCGCCAGCAGCCTTGGACGTTTAAACACCATATATTTT	CASSLGRLNTIYF
.	TRBV7-2	TRBJ2-7	.	TGTGCCAGTAAGTCGGGTCCTTTCGACGAGCAGTACTTC	CASKSGPFDEQYF
.	TRBV28	TRBJ2-2	TRBD2	TGTGCCAGCAGCTACGGGACTAGCGGGAGGAACACCGGGGAGCTGTTTTTT	CASSYGTSGRNTGELFF
.	TRBV19	TRBJ2-2	.	TGTGCCAGTAGTATTACCCCGAACACCGGGGAGCTGTTTTTT	CASSITPNTGELFF
.	TRBV5-6	TRBJ1-2	.	TGTGCCAGCAGCTTAATCAGGGGAGTTGGTGGCTACACCTTC	CASSLIRGVGGYTF
.	TRBV7-3	TRBJ1-1	.	TGTGCCAGCAGCTTATTTACCCTCGCAGGGAACACTGAAGCTTTCTTT	CASSLFTLAGNTEAFF
.	TRBV5-4	TRBJ2-5	.	TGTGCCAGCAGCCTAGGCCAGATAACAGAAGAGACCCAGTACTTC	CASSLGQITEETQYF
.	TRBV7-2	TRBJ2-1	TRBD2	TGTGCCAGCAGCCCCGGGACTAGTAGGGTCAATGAGCAGTTCTTC	CASSPGTSRVNEQFF
.	TRBV19	TRBJ1-1	TRBD1	TGTGCCAGTAGTATTTTCAGGGGGGGGAACACTGAAGCTTTCTTT	CASSIFRGGNTEAFF
.	TRBV7-3	TRBJ1-3	.	TGTGCCAGCAGCCCGGGATATGGAAACACCATATATTTT	CASSPGYGNTIYF
.	TRBV6-6	TRBJ1-2	.	TGTGCCAGCAGCCCTAGCTTTGGCTATGGCTACACCTTC	CASSPSFGYGYTF
.	TRBV18	TRBJ2-1	TRBD2	TGTGCCAGCTCAGTCGGGACTAGCGGGAGGAGAAGAGACAATGAGCAGTTCTTC	CASSVGTSGRRRDNEQFF
.	TRBV5-1	TRBJ2-1	TRBD1	TGCGCCAGCAGCTTGCCCCCCAGGGGGCCGGGGAGCAATGAGCAGTTCTTC	CASSLPPRGPGSNEQFF